Described below is a single TCR beta chain sequence and its context. Its antigen is still unknown. V dropped 1 base and J dropped 0 bases, with 7 bases sitting between them. The CDR3 has 15 residues. Germline loops: CDR1 MDHEN, CDR2 SYDVKM. This specimen belongs to a study of T cell responses to AZD1222 COVID-19 vaccine. Study-wide results and caveats: Spike-spanning, vaccine-associated CD4 TCRs were dominant at 160-218 and 743-854. Only 6 or 7 people who got AZD1222 tested seropositive at baseline.

Data came from immunoSEQ multiplex PCR; TCRdb stores just in-frame clones and leaves some out. The data contain over 85,000 clones, more than 80% of them singletons. The gene calls are TRBV28 and TRBJ1-3; the D gene is possibly TRBD1 (5 bases). This receptor was obtained from an adult in good health. The source material was peripheral blood, sampled on day 0 of AZD1222 vaccination. CDR3 DNA sequence: TGTGCCAGCAGTTTATCTGGACACTCTGGAAACACCATATATTTT. It specifies CASSLSGHSGNTIYF.